The sample holds one count of the clone carrying this T cell receptor beta chain. The sample belongs to a study of T cell changes during pregnancy in multiple sclerosis. Assay used: immunoSEQ multiplex PCR; TCRdb lists only in-frame clones, some missing. The sample contains 35,000 or so clones, about nine tenths of which appear only once. This CDR3 spans 14 amino acids. V was clipped by 3 bases and J by 10 bases; unmatched bases: 7. Per the germline V gene, CDR1 is SGHNT and CDR2 is YYREEE (reference sequence). The chain combines TRBV5-4 with TRBJ1-6, with 7 bases lining up with TRBD1. This clonotype was obtained from a female donor with multiple sclerosis, enrolled in a pregnancy study. The sequencing used CD8+ T cells from peripheral blood mononuclear cells, collected in the third trimester of pregnancy. CDR3 nucleotides: TGTGCCAGCAGCTCGACAGGGCTGGGATCACCCCTCCACTTT. Translating gives CASSSTGLGSPLHF.